This entry lists 29 T cell receptor beta chains sequenced from one sample in a study of CD8 T cells in ankylosing spondylitis. TCRdb itself ran the 5' RACE reads through MiXCR, one entry per CDR3 protein. Of about 340,000 distinct CDR3 sequences in the sample, about 14% were seen once. What was sequenced was blood, either unsorted or a sorted T cell fraction (not recorded which). The receptors derive from a male donor with ankylosing spondylitis or in good health (not recorded which).

This clonotype was counted between two and nine times. V usage is TRBV5-1 and J usage is TRBJ2-5; TRBD1 agrees at 8 bases. Germline V CDR1 and CDR2: SGHRS, YFSETQ. The CDR3 totals 14 residues. V gave up 4 bases and J gave up 5 bases; unmatched junction bases: 7. The CDR3 region is CASSIGQGGETQYF. In DNA, the CDR3 is TGCGCCAGCAGCATCGGACAGGGCGGGGAGACCCAGTACTTC.

This clonotype was counted only a few times. The chain couples TRBV7-2 to TRBJ2-2; no clear D. CDR1 is SGHTA and CDR2 is FQGNSA in the germline V gene. V was clipped by 5 bases and J by 4 bases, with 11 bases between them. There are 14 residues in the CDR3. CDR3: CASSSLGRTGELFF. The CDR3 region has the DNA TGTGCCAGCAGCAGCCTAGGACGCACCGGGGAGCTGTTTTTT.

The rearrangement uses TRBV5-1 and TRBJ2-7; D is possibly TRBD2 (6 bases). V dropped 0 bases and J dropped 3 bases, with 10 bases sitting between them. In germline, CDR1 is SGHRS, CDR2 YFSETQ. This CDR3 region has 14 residues. The CDR3 DNA sequence: TGCGCCAGCAGCTTGGGTTCTAGCGTCTACGAGCAGTACTTC. It codes for CASSLGSSVYEQYF.

The V and J genes are TRBV6-5 and TRBJ2-3; perhaps TRBD2 as D (6 bases). CDR1 is MNHEY and CDR2 is SVGAGI in the germline V gene. The CDR3 loop spans 14 amino acids. V was shortened by 0 bases and J by 14 bases, with 18 bases between the two germline ends. The CDR3 reads CASSYSDQLSGVYF. The DNA of the CDR3 is TGTGCCAGCAGTTACTCAGACCAGCTCTCGGGGGTGTATTTT.

This clonotype appeared many times. CDR3 protein: CASSPSPGQGRVEQFF. CDR3 sequence (DNA): TGCGCCAGCAGCCCTTCCCCGGGACAGGGGCGCGTTGAGCAGTTCTTC. The chain joins TRBV10-1 to TRBJ2-1, with 10 bases identical to TRBD1. Germline CDR1 is WNHNN and CDR2 is SYGVQD (reference sequence). CDR3 length equals 16 residues. V was clipped by 6 bases and J by 9 bases; unmatched bases: 14.

The CDR3 here is CASSYSNSRREAFF. The CDR3 nucleotides read TGTGCCAGCAGTTACTCGAACTCCAGGCGTGAAGCTTTCTTT. V gene TRBV6-5 combines with J gene TRBJ1-1; no definite D call. V shed 0 bases and J shed 7 bases, with 12 bases lying between them. Germline V gene lookup returns CDR1 MNHEY and CDR2 SVGAGI. CDR3 length: 14 residues.

The sample holds a few counts of this clonotype. CDR3 sequence (DNA): TGTGCCAGCAGTTTTACAGGGGGAACAGAGACCCAGTACTTC. As protein: CASSFTGGTETQYF. The V and J genes are TRBV2 and TRBJ2-5, with 8 bases fitting TRBD1. V shed 5 bases and J 4 bases; nucleotides not matched to a gene: 6. Germline CDR1 SNHLY, CDR2 FYNNEI. This CDR3 is 14 amino acids long.

This clonotype was detected a few times. The gene calls are TRBV6-1 and TRBJ1-1, with D possibly being TRBD1 (5 bases). In germline, CDR1 is MNHNS, CDR2 SASEGT. This CDR3 region has 12 residues. Trimming pared 7 bases from V and 5 bases from J, leaving 11 bases between. The CDR3 protein is CASTLTETEAFF. The CDR3 DNA is TGTGCCAGCACCTTGACAGAAACTGAAGCTTTCTTT.

The chain couples TRBV11-3 to TRBJ2-7; weak D call: TRBD1 (6 bases). Trimming removed 0 bases at V and 4 bases at J, with 7 bases between. The germline V gene has CDR1 SGHNT and CDR2 YENEEA. The CDR3 covers 13 residues. The CDR3 coding sequence is TGTGCCAGCAGCTTAGAGACAGGATACGAGCAGTACTTC. This codes for CASSLETGYEQYF.

The chain joins TRBV29-1 to TRBJ1-1, with D unresolved. The CDR3 contains 13 residues. Trimming took off 2 bases at V and 7 bases at J, with 14 bases between the two ends. CDR1 is SQVTM and CDR2 is ANQGSEA in the germline V gene. Here the CDR3 reads CSVETSTRGEAFF. For the CDR3, the DNA is TGCAGCGTTGAAACAAGTACGCGGGGTGAAGCTTTCTTT.

This chain links TRBV20-1 with TRBJ1-1, with D unresolved. V lost 5 bases and J 0 bases, leaving 16 bases between the germline ends. CDR1 DFQATT and CDR2 SNEGSKA come from the germline V gene (reference sequence). The CDR3 covers 15 residues. CDR3 nucleotide sequence: TGCAGTGCTCCGAGGACGGAGTCTTTGAACACTGAAGCTTTCTTT. It yields the protein CSAPRTESLNTEAFF.

The chain recombines TRBV29-1 with TRBJ2-5; 9 nucleotides agree with TRBD2. V gave up 2 bases and J gave up 7 bases; unmatched junction bases: 17. Germline assignment: CDR1 SQVTM and CDR2 ANQGSEA. The CDR3 is 17 residues long. CDR3 sequence: CSVESVAGAPVLGTQYF. The DNA of the CDR3 is TGCAGCGTTGAATCGGTAGCGGGGGCGCCCGTATTAGGGACCCAGTACTTC.

This clonotype came up a few times. This sequence joins TRBV11-2 and TRBJ1-4; D ambiguous. Germline V gives CDR1 SGHAT, CDR2 FQNNGV. The V end was cut by 5 bases, the J end by 6 bases, with 22 bases between. The CDR3 runs to 17 residues. CDR3 loop: CASSPQGMSPRDEKLFF. CDR3 in DNA: TGTGCCAGCAGCCCCCAAGGCATGTCCCCGCGGGATGAAAAACTGTTTTTT.

V is TRBV19 and J is TRBJ2-7; a possible D gene is TRBD1 (6 bases). This CDR3 region has 15 residues. V lost 6 bases and J lost 2, with 17 bases in between. Germline-derived CDR1 and CDR2 are LNHDA and SQIVND (reference sequence). CDR3 amino acids: CASRPTGTSPYEQYF. The CDR3 DNA follows: TGTGCCAGTAGGCCCACCGGGACAAGCCCCTACGAGCAGTACTTC.

The chain recombines TRBV20-1 with TRBJ2-2; 7 bases line up with TRBD1. Germline V gives CDR1 DFQATT, CDR2 SNEGSKA (reference sequence). This CDR3 region has 15 residues. Germline trimming cut 1 base from V and 0 bases from J; bases unmatched to any gene: 2. The CDR3 DNA reads TGCAGTGCTAGAGCAGGGGGATCGAACACCGGGGAGCTGTTTTTT. It encodes CSARAGGSNTGELFF.

This clonotype was counted ten times or more. The chain uses TRBV5-1 and TRBJ1-1; a possible D gene is TRBD1 (5 bases). This CDR3 contains 15 residues. Trimming shortened V by 0 bases and J by 1 base, and 10 bases separated the two germline ends. Per the germline V gene, CDR1 is SGHRS and CDR2 is YFSETQ. In DNA, the CDR3 is TGCGCCAGCAGCTTGGCCCCAGGGCCGAACACTGAAGCTTTCTTT. This translates into CASSLAPGPNTEAFF. Full variable domain (outside the CDR3, taken from reference TRBV5-1 and TRBJ1-1): KAGVTQTPRYLIKTRGQQVTLSCSPISGHRSVSWYQQTPGQGLQFLFEYFSETQRNKGNFPGRFSGRQFSNSRSEMNVSTLELGDSALYLCASSLAPGPNTEAFFGQGTRLTVV.

The chain has TRBV5-5 and TRBJ1-1; D is undetermined. CDR3 length equals 15 residues. Per germline, CDR1 SGHKS and CDR2 YYEKEE (reference sequence). V was trimmed by 0 bases and J by 3 bases, leaving 12 bases between them. CDR3 nucleotides: TGTGCCAGCAGCTTGGTTGGGCAGTCCTACACTGAAGCTTTCTTT. It yields the protein CASSLVGQSYTEAFF.

V usage is TRBV12-3 or TRBV12-4 and J usage is TRBJ1-2, with D possibly TRBD1 on 6 matching bases. Trimming left V 2 bases short and J 6 bases short, with 13 bases between. The CDR3 length is 14 residues. The CDR3 sequence: CASSLTGTYNGYTF. In DNA form, the CDR3 reads TGTGCCAGCAGTTTAACCGGGACATATAATGGCTACACCTTC.

This clonotype was counted between two and nine times. The V call is TRBV19, the J call TRBJ2-5; the D gene is possibly TRBD1 (6 bases). Looked up from germline, CDR1 is LNHDA and CDR2 is SQIVND (reference sequence). Trimming took 3 bases from V and 2 from J, leaving 13 bases between them. The CDR3 sequence is 15 residues long. The CDR3 bases are TGTGCCAGTAGTATGACGGGAAGGGGGCAAGAGACCCAGTACTTC. It codes for CASSMTGRGQETQYF.

This clonotype was counted a few times. The rearrangement uses TRBV5-1 and TRBJ2-7, with TRBD2 matching 9 bases. Losses at the gene ends were 10 bases for V and 8 bases for J; bases not matched to a gene: 16. The CDR3 sequence is 14 residues long. Germline V CDR1 and CDR2: SGHRS, YFSETQ. The CDR3 DNA sequence: TGCGCCTCCCAGACCGGGACTAGCAACTTTCAGCAGTACTTC. Translating gives CASQTGTSNFQQYF. The full variable domain, rest sourced from reference TRBV5-1 and TRBJ2-7, is KAGVTQTPRYLIKTRGQQVTLSCSPISGHRSVSWYQQTPGQGLQFLFEYFSETQRNKGNFPGRFSGRQFSNSRSEMNVSTLELGDSALYLCASQTGTSNFQQYFGPGTRLTVT.

This CDR3 is CASSFVGAANYGYTF. The CDR3 DNA is TGCGCCAGCAGCTTTGTCGGTGCTGCCAACTATGGCTACACCTTC. The rearrangement links TRBV5-1 to TRBJ1-2; no clear D. The CDR3 totals 15 residues. The ends were cut back, 2 bases at V and 2 bases at J, with 13 bases in the middle. Germline CDR1 is SGHRS and CDR2 is YFSETQ.

In this sample, this clonotype turned up a few times. Without the conserved terminal phenylalanine or tryptophan, this CDR3 likely stems from a read error. No DNA is shown, since the ends of the CDR3 on it are uncertain; the CDR3 is the one TCRdb lists. The J gene is TRBJ2-5, the V gene TRBV28; TRBD1 is the table's D call, not checked against the DNA. The V gene's germline CDR1 is MDHEN and CDR2 SYDVKM. The CDR3 length equals 16 residues, ends included. CDR3 protein: CASSTNAGRESGLRFM.

The chain couples TRBV29-1 to TRBJ1-1, with D possibly TRBD1 on 5 matching bases. V lost 6 bases and J lost 1, with 9 bases in between. The V gene's germline CDR1 is SQVTM and CDR2 ANQGSEA. CDR3 size: 12 residues. Here the CDR3 reads CSVSGGNTEAFF. CDR3 nucleotide sequence: TGCAGCGTATCGGGGGGGAACACTGAAGCTTTCTTT.

The chain has TRBV5-1 and TRBJ1-2; D ambiguous. The CDR3 consists of 13 residues. V lost 3 bases to trimming and J lost 2 bases, with 8 bases between them. Germline V gene sequence: CDR1 SGHRS, CDR2 YFSETQ. The CDR3 nucleotides are TGCGCCAGCAGCTCGGACCTCAACTATGGCTACACCTTC. This encodes CASSSDLNYGYTF.

This clonotype appeared a few times. The rearrangement links TRBV27 to TRBJ1-2; D is ambiguous. There are 14 residues in the CDR3. The V end was cut by 3 bases, the J end by 4 bases, with 12 bases between. Germline CDR1 MNHEY, CDR2 SMNVEV (reference sequence). CDR3 sequence (DNA): TGTGCCAGCAGTTTCGACCGGGCCCGCTATGGCTACACCTTC. The encoded protein is CASSFDRARYGYTF.

This rearrangement joins TRBV24-1 to TRBJ2-3; D is uncertain. Trimming shortened V by 4 bases and J by 2 bases, and 6 bases separated the two germline ends. Germline V gives CDR1 KGHDR, CDR2 SFDVKD. The CDR3 totals 13 residues. CDR3 protein: CATSDVNTDTQYF. Here the CDR3 DNA reads TGTGCCACCAGTGACGTGAACACAGATACGCAGTATTTT.

This clonotype has more than one count but fewer than ten. This sequence joins TRBV7-9 and TRBJ2-1, with TRBD2 identical over 9 bases. CDR3 length: 16 residues. V gave up 2 bases and J gave up 7 bases; unmatched junction bases: 9. Germline V gene lookup returns CDR1 SEHNR and CDR2 FQNEAQ (reference sequence). CDR3 nucleotides: TGTGCCAGCAGCTTATCCCTCCGGACTAGCGTGAATGAGCAGTTCTTC. It yields the protein CASSLSLRTSVNEQFF.

Only a few counts were recorded for this clonotype. For the CDR3, the DNA is TGCAGTGCTAGGGTTGGGGGTTGGTCGGGCGAGCAGTACTTC. Translation: CSARVGGWSGEQYF. The chain couples TRBV20-1 to TRBJ2-7; D assignment may be TRBD1 or TRBD2 (5 bases each). The CDR3 totals 14 residues. The germline gives CDR1 DFQATT, CDR2 SNEGSKA (reference sequence). Trimming pared 3 bases from V and 6 bases from J, leaving 18 bases between.

This clonotype was counted ten times or more. V gene TRBV27 combines with J gene TRBJ1-6; maybe TRBD1 (6 bases). V lost 3 bases and J lost 4, with 10 bases in between. CDR1 MNHEY and CDR2 SMNVEV come from the germline V gene (reference sequence). The CDR3 covers 15 residues. The CDR3 is CASSFGQPYNSPLHF. The CDR3 DNA is TGTGCCAGCAGTTTCGGACAGCCGTATAATTCACCCCTCCACTTT.